This T cell receptor beta chain was obtained from a study of T cells in Graves' hyperthyroidism and ophthalmopathy. Study-wide context: Pretreatment peripheral blood was obtained at initial diagnosis. Study-level findings and limits: Most thyroid clonotypes expanded above 0.001 appeared in blood too.

As regards this clonotype: Its antigen is currently unknown.

With V trimmed by 8 bases and J by 0 bases, 14 bases remained unmatched. Germline V gene lookup returns CDR1 ENHRY and CDR2 SYGVKD. The CDR3 covers 17 residues. RNA transcripts gave rise to amplified TCR beta CDR3 regions. TCR CDR3 underwent first-round RT-PCR with the HTBI primer set. TCRdb redid the calling of the multiplex PCR reads with MiXCR, one entry per CDR3 protein. The data contain around 620,000 distinct CDR3 sequences, approximately 15% of them singletons. Input material: blood. This chain joins TRBV10-3 and TRBJ1-1, with 8 positions matching TRBD1. The source is a woman younger than 35 with Graves' ophthalmopathy. The CDR3 sequence: CAIARTGGPLMNTEAFF. For the CDR3, the DNA is TGTGCCATCGCACGAACAGGGGGTCCTCTAATGAACACTGAAGCTTTCTTT.